Below are 11 T cell receptor beta chains sequenced from a single sample in a study of T cell responses to AZD1222 COVID-19 vaccine. The method was immunoSEQ multiplex PCR; TCRdb's version includes in-frame clones alone and lacks a portion of them. The table lists about 86,000 clones, around 73% of them singletons. The sequencing here drew on peripheral blood, taken on day 0 of AZD1222 vaccination. The receptors originated from an adult in good health.

V is TRBV5-1 and J is TRBJ1-5; TRBD1 aligns across 9 bases. The V gene end was trimmed by 4 bases and the J gene end by 3 bases; junction bases not matched to a gene: 11. Germline V CDR1 and CDR2: SGHRS, YFSETQ. The CDR3 contains 17 residues. The CDR3, as DNA: TGCGCCAGCAGCCCGAATCCGACAGGGGGGTCCAATCAGCCCCAGCATTTT. It codes for CASSPNPTGGSNQPQHF.

Turning to this clone: Other DNA sequences in the sample encode the same CDR3. The genes are TRBV19 and TRBJ1-5; 7 positions match TRBD1. Germline CDR1 LNHDA, CDR2 SQIVND (reference sequence). V was clipped by 5 bases and J by 2 bases; unmatched bases: 3. The CDR3 extends over 14 amino acids. CDR3 residues: CASSVTGGNQPQHF. The CDR3 nucleotides are TGTGCCAGTAGTGTTACAGGGGGCAATCAGCCCCAGCATTTT. Variable domain in full (rest from reference TRBV19 and TRBJ1-5): DGGITQSPKYLFRKEGQNVTLSCEQNLNHDAMYWYRQDPGQGLRLIYYSQIVNDFQKGDIAEGYSVSREKKESFPLTVTSAQKNPTAFYLCASSVTGGNQPQHFGDGTRLSIL.

The sample holds one count of this clone. This chain links TRBV5-6 with TRBJ1-5, with D unclear. CDR1 and CDR2 from the germline V gene are SGHDT and YYEEEE. The germline V and J ends were trimmed by 2 bases and 5 bases, with 8 bases remaining between them. The CDR3 length is 13 residues. The CDR3 here is CASSFGSHQPQHF. The CDR3 nucleotides are TGTGCCAGCAGCTTCGGGAGCCATCAGCCCCAGCATTTT.

This clone is medium-sized in the sample. V and J are TRBV7-6 and TRBJ2-1; 9 bases are a match to TRBD2. CDR1 SGHVS and CDR2 FNYEAQ come from the germline V gene. The CDR3 has 15 amino acids. Trimming at V came to 5 bases and at J to 9 bases, leaving 11 bases not matched to a gene. CDR3 bases: TGTGCCAGCAGCCTGTCGGGCGGGAGGGCAAGTGAGCAGTTCTTC. Its translation is CASSLSGGRASEQFF.

J is TRBJ2-3 and V is TRBV5-1, with TRBD2 as a possible D gene (5 bases). V was trimmed by 6 bases and J by 7 bases, leaving 15 bases between them. Germline V gives CDR1 SGHRS, CDR2 YFSETQ. The CDR3 loop spans 13 amino acids. As DNA, the CDR3 is TGCGCCAGCAAGAGCGGTTCTCGAAATACGCAGTATTTT. Its translation: CASKSGSRNTQYF.

The CDR3 coding sequence is TGTGCCAGCAACCAGGGACTGACAGGCAATGGCTACACCTTC. Translating it yields CASNQGLTGNGYTF. This sequence joins TRBV6-5 and TRBJ1-2; TRBD1 is a possible D gene (6 bases). Germline lookup yields CDR1 MNHEY and CDR2 SVGAGI. V was clipped by 7 bases and J by 6 bases, with 18 bases between them. CDR3 length: 14 amino acids.

As regards this clone: The sample has other DNA sequences that encode this CDR3 too. The chain couples TRBV6-5 to TRBJ1-1; D is uncertain. Trimming stripped 6 bases from V and 1 base from J, with 6 bases between. Germline V gene sequence: CDR1 MNHEY, CDR2 SVGAGI. This CDR3 is 12 amino acids long. The DNA for the CDR3 is TGTGCCAGCAGGTTGGGGAACACTGAAGCTTTCTTT. This sequence encodes CASRLGNTEAFF.

This clone occurred a few times. V and J are TRBV28 and TRBJ1-5; TRBD1 aligns across 7 bases. CDR1 is MDHEN and CDR2 is SYDVKM in the germline V gene. This CDR3 region has 15 residues. The ends lost 4 bases at V and 1 base at J; junction bases unmatched: 4. Here the CDR3 reads CASSSQGTSNQPQHF. DNA of the CDR3: TGTGCCAGCAGTTCACAGGGGACAAGCAATCAGCCCCAGCATTTT.

The chain joins TRBV6-6 to TRBJ2-5; no clear D gene. The CDR3 extends over 13 amino acids. The ends were cut back, 3 bases at V and 5 bases at J, with 10 bases in the middle. From germline, CDR1 is MNHNY and CDR2 SVGAGI (reference sequence). CDR3 residues: CASSYFLEETQYF. The DNA for the CDR3 is TGTGCCAGCAGTTATTTCCTGGAGGAGACCCAGTACTTC.

The chain uses TRBV10-3 and TRBJ2-7; TRBD2 matches 11 bases. The CDR3 sequence is 15 residues long. V was clipped by 6 bases and J by 3 bases; unmatched bases: 7. Germline CDR1 and CDR2: ENHRY and SYGVKD. The CDR3: CAIRVAGGPVYEQYF. CDR3 nucleotides: TGTGCCATCAGGGTAGCGGGAGGGCCGGTCTACGAGCAGTACTTC.

This clone was detected only a few times. The chain carries TRBV3-1 (or the pseudogene TRBV3-2) and TRBJ2-7; D not resolved. Per germline, CDR1 LGHDT and CDR2 YNNKEL (reference sequence). The CDR3 covers 12 residues. The ends were cut back, 4 bases at V and 4 bases at J, with 8 bases in the middle. The DNA for the CDR3 is TGTGCCAGCAGCCTGCTCGGGTACGAGCAGTACTTC. It yields the protein CASSLLGYEQYF.